This T cell receptor beta chain comes out of a study of response to subunit inactivated influenza vaccine. Regarding the study as a whole: With each seasonal influenza vaccination, the authors suggested, few new T cells are recruited.

TCRdb called the RT-PCR reads again in MiXCR, with one record for every CDR3 protein. The data hold more than 150,000 distinct CDR3 sequences, with around 11% observed a single time. CDR3 length equals 15 residues. The germline gives CDR1 DFQATT, CDR2 SNEGSKA (reference sequence). V dropped 5 bases and J dropped 3 bases, with 20 bases sitting between them. Turning to this clonotype: Its specificity is not known.

This sequence joins TRBV20-1 and TRBJ2-7, with TRBD1 as a possible D gene (6 bases). The origin of this receptor is a man aged 45 to 70 who received an inactivated influenza vaccine. This specimen consisted of CD8+ T cells sorted from PBMCs, obtained 23 months after vaccination. CDR3 loop: CSASALQGVFYEQYF. CDR3 sequence (DNA): TGCAGTGCTTCCGCCCTACAGGGAGTCTTCTACGAGCAGTACTTC.